A selection of T cell receptor beta chains follows, all from one sample in a study of beta chain features in type 1 diabetes. Using immunoSEQ multiplex PCR, the repertoire was profiled, and TCRdb retains in-frame clones only, with some absent. The sample has about 170,000 clones; roughly 7.1% are singletons. Sequenced input: central memory CD4+ T cells from blood. These TCRs come from a woman aged 40 to 49 with type 1 diabetes. Both conserved end residues are part of each CDR3. The D gene is left open where the match is weak. Some rows have no size entry. The others give once, few or many, or a class for an expanded clone.

j_call d_call v_call clone_size cdr3_aa cdr3_nt
TRBJ2-1 TRBD2 TRBV29-1 few CSGSGGTSYNEQFF TGCAGCGGTAGCGGGGGGACCTCCTACAATGAGCAGTTCTTC
TRBJ1-2 TRBD1 TRBV9 few CASSAGVGGGYGYTF TGTGCCAGCAGCGCCGGGGTAGGGGGCGGCTATGGCTACACCTTC
TRBJ1-4 - TRBV5-1 - CASSLEGGAQKLFF TGCGCCAGCAGCTTGGAAGGAGGGGCTCAAAAACTGTTTTTT
TRBJ2-1 TRBD1 TRBV4-1 few CASSQENSGQYNEQFF TGCGCCAGCAGCCAAGAAAACTCGGGACAGTACAATGAGCAGTTCTTC
TRBJ2-7 TRBD2 TRBV29-1 - CSVGSGGISYEQYF TGCAGCGTTGGTAGCGGGGGGATCTCCTACGAGCAGTACTTC
TRBJ2-3 TRBD2 TRBV27 few CASSLPGLGSGTQYF TGTGCCAGCAGTCTTCCGGGACTAGGTTCGGGTACGCAGTATTTT
TRBJ2-7 TRBD1 TRBV18 - CASSRRDREFYEQYF TGTGCCAGCTCACGAAGGGACAGGGAATTCTACGAGCAGTACTTC
TRBJ2-7 TRBD1 TRBV19 - CATQRGTDFYEQYF TGTGCCACCCAAAGGGGGACAGACTTCTACGAGCAGTACTTC
TRBJ2-1 TRBD1 TRBV7-9 many CASSLEGGRNEQFF TGTGCCAGCAGCTTAGAAGGGGGCCGCAATGAGCAGTTCTTC
TRBJ2-7 - TRBV5-1 few CASSMGPGVAYEQYF TGCGCCAGCAGCATGGGCCCGGGGGTAGCCTACGAGCAGTACTTC
TRBJ2-6 - TRBV11-2 - CASTGQSSGANVLTF TGTGCCAGCACAGGACAGAGCTCTGGGGCCAACGTCCTGACTTTC
TRBJ2-3 - TRBV7-3 - CASSLQGGADTQYF TGTGCCAGCAGCTTACAGGGTGGCGCAGATACGCAGTATTTT
TRBJ2-5 TRBD1 TRBV7-3 - CASSPTGRETQYF TGTGCCAGCAGCCCGACAGGGAGAGAGACCCAGTACTTC
TRBJ2-1 - TRBV2 - CASSGGPLNYNEQFF TGTGCCAGCAGCGGGGGACCGCTCAACTACAATGAGCAGTTCTTC
TRBJ2-2 - TRBV27 many CASHTGYTGELFF TGTGCCAGCCACACAGGGTACACCGGGGAGCTGTTTTTT
TRBJ2-7 TRBD2 TRBV28 - CASSLFAVGGTREQYF TGTGCCAGCAGTTTATTCGCTGTGGGGGGGACCCGCGAGCAGTACTTC
TRBJ2-1 TRBD2 TRBV19 - CASSTPGLASSYNEQFF TGTGCCAGTAGTACCCCGGGACTAGCAAGCTCCTACAATGAGCAGTTCTTC
TRBJ2-1 - TRBV7-2 - CASSSQRNEQFF TGTGCCAGCAGCTCTCAGCGGAATGAGCAGTTCTTC
TRBJ1-5 - TRBV29-1 many CSVAGRGNQPQHF TGCAGCGTCGCGGGACGGGGCAATCAGCCCCAGCATTTT
TRBJ2-1 - TRBV4-2 many CASSQAGAGLSYNEQFF TGTGCCAGCAGCCAAGCGGGAGCGGGCCTCTCCTACAATGAGCAGTTCTTC
TRBJ2-3 TRBD1 TRBV11-2 many CASSQQGADTQYF TGTGCCAGCAGCCAACAGGGGGCAGATACGCAGTATTTT
TRBJ2-3 - TRBV29-1 few CSVDEGTSGDTQYF TGCAGCGTTGATGAGGGCACATCGGGGGATACGCAGTATTTT
TRBJ2-2 TRBD2 TRBV4-3 - CASSQDSPFSGGATGELFF TGCGCCAGCAGCCAAGATTCACCTTTTAGCGGGGGGGCCACCGGGGAGCTGTTTTTT
TRBJ1-5 - TRBV28 - CASTQTGSSNQPQHF TGTGCCAGCACGCAAACAGGGAGTAGCAATCAGCCCCAGCATTTT
TRBJ2-7 - TRBV27 - CASSFSDSYLSEQYF TGTGCCAGCAGTTTCAGTGATAGCTATCTCTCCGAGCAGTACTTC
TRBJ1-1 - TRBV5-6 few CASRLGRGNTEAFF TGTGCCAGCAGATTGGGACGGGGGAACACTGAAGCTTTCTTT
TRBJ1-6 TRBD1 TRBV7-6 - CASSPRQGRVSSPLHF TGTGCCAGCAGCCCTAGACAGGGAAGGGTGAGTTCACCCCTCCACTTT
TRBJ2-1 - TRBV5-1 - CASSPGQNNEQFF TGCGCCAGCAGCCCCGGACAGAACAATGAGCAGTTCTTC
TRBJ1-1 - TRBV25-1 - CASSSFLEVAFF TGTGCCAGCAGCTCATTTTTAGAGGTAGCTTTCTTT
TRBJ2-2 - TRBV6-5 few CASSYSGLLNTGELFF TGTGCCAGCAGTTACTCTGGACTCCTGAACACCGGGGAGCTGTTTTTT
TRBJ2-2 TRBD2 TRBV5-1 few CASSLAGTSGMDTGELFF TGCGCCAGCAGCTTGGCCGGGACTAGCGGGATGGACACCGGGGAGCTGTTTTTT
TRBJ1-1 - TRBV30 few CAWERGRPEAFF TGTGCCTGGGAAAGGGGCCGTCCTGAAGCTTTCTTT
TRBJ2-7 TRBD2 TRBV7-8 - CASSLGAGVVGDEQYF TGTGCCAGCAGCTTAGGGGCGGGAGTAGTGGGAGACGAGCAGTACTTC
TRBJ1-5 TRBD1 TRBV7-9 many CALGGQHNQPQHF TGTGCTTTAGGGGGACAGCACAATCAGCCCCAGCATTTT
TRBJ1-5 TRBD1 TRBV7-9 few CASSLWTGGKLNQPQHF TGTGCCAGCAGCTTATGGACAGGGGGCAAACTCAATCAGCCCCAGCATTTT
TRBJ1-1 - TRBV7-2 - CASSFSLLNTEAFF TGTGCCAGCAGCTTCTCGTTGTTGAACACTGAAGCTTTCTTT
TRBJ1-1 TRBD1 TRBV7-2 few CASSSYRGRGTEAFF TGTGCCAGCAGCTCATACAGGGGGCGCGGCACTGAAGCTTTCTTT
TRBJ2-7 TRBD1 TRBV29-1 few CSAMGRGYEQYF TGCAGCGCCATGGGCAGGGGGTACGAGCAGTACTTC
TRBJ2-3 TRBD2 TRBV7-2 - CASSLSSGTGSTQYF TGTGCCAGCAGCCTTTCTAGCGGGACCGGAAGTACGCAGTATTTT
TRBJ1-2 - TRBV4-2 many CASSQGTVDGYTF TGTGCCAGCAGCCAAGGGACAGTCGATGGCTACACCTTC
TRBJ1-2 - TRBV28 - CASSDQGSKDYGYTF TGTGCCAGCAGTGATCAGGGAAGTAAAGACTATGGCTACACCTTC
TRBJ2-5 TRBD2 TRBV5-4 few CAASGAAHQETQYF TGTGCCGCTAGCGGGGCGGCCCATCAAGAGACCCAGTACTTC
TRBJ2-2 - TRBV28 - CASSSIGRGRDTGELFF TGTGCCAGCAGTAGTATCGGGCGGGGGCGGGACACCGGGGAGCTGTTTTTT
TRBJ2-7 - TRBV27 few CASSPPEYF TGTGCCAGCAGTCCGCCGGAGTACTTC
TRBJ2-6 - TRBV5-4 few CASSPRSSGANVLTF TGTGCCAGCAGCCCCCGTAGCTCTGGGGCCAACGTCCTGACTTTC
TRBJ1-6 TRBD1 TRBV5-8 many CASSLEGTGFNSPLHF TGTGCCAGCAGCTTGGAAGGGACAGGATTTAATTCACCCCTCCACTTT
TRBJ2-2 TRBD1 TRBV5-1 few CASSLADRGRPGELFF TGCGCCAGCAGCTTGGCCGACAGGGGGCGCCCCGGGGAGCTGTTTTTT
TRBJ1-5 - TRBV10-3 - CAISGTGNQPQHF TGTGCCATCAGTGGCACAGGGAATCAGCCCCAGCATTTT
TRBJ2-3 - TRBV4-2 - CASSQDRVAADTQYF TGTGCCAGCAGCCAAGATCGAGTAGCGGCAGATACGCAGTATTTT
TRBJ1-2 - TRBV27 few CASSGGGSRGYTF TGTGCCAGCAGCGGTGGGGGGTCTCGGGGCTACACCTTC
TRBJ1-1 - TRBV28 - CAGSPWRGTEAFF TGTGCCGGTTCTCCCTGGCGAGGCACTGAAGCTTTCTTT
TRBJ2-1 TRBD2 TRBV7-2 - CASSAQRGTYNEQFF TGTGCCAGCAGCGCCCAGCGGGGGACTTACAATGAGCAGTTCTTC
TRBJ2-7 - TRBV30 few CAWSVLLSSYEQYF TGTGCCTGGAGTGTACTTTTATCGAGCTACGAGCAGTACTTC
TRBJ1-4 TRBD1 TRBV5-4 - CASSLGDRGLLGEKLFF TGTGCCAGCAGTTTAGGGGACAGGGGATTATTGGGCGAAAAACTGTTTTTT
TRBJ2-7 TRBD1 TRBV19 - CASSPLRQGDYEQYF TGTGCCAGTAGTCCCCTCAGACAGGGAGACTACGAGCAGTACTTC
TRBJ2-5 - TRBV15 - CATSRDDGGETQYF TGTGCCACCAGCAGAGACGACGGAGGGGAGACCCAGTACTTC
TRBJ1-1 - TRBV6-6 - CASSPTMAVLGGSFF TGTGCCAGCAGCCCCACAATGGCGGTGTTAGGTGGATCTTTCTTT
TRBJ2-1 TRBD2 TRBV7-9 - CASSLILAGGYEQFF TGTGCCAGCAGCTTAATCCTAGCGGGAGGGTATGAGCAGTTCTTC